This T cell receptor beta chain was captured in a study of response to subunit inactivated influenza vaccine. Study results and caveats: A suggestion made by the authors is that each seasonal influenza vaccination recruits few new T cells.

The ends were cut back, 6 bases at V and 6 bases at J, with 21 bases in the middle. Germline CDR1 SQVTM, CDR2 ANQGSEA. This CDR3 is built from 15 residues. MiXCR, run by TCRdb on the RT-PCR reads, gives a single entry per CDR3 protein. The table shows 500,000 to 750,000 distinct CDR3 sequences, with 14% occurring only once. This clonotype was seen only a few times. The target antigen is unknown. This clonotype was obtained from a man aged 50-60 years who received an inactivated influenza vaccine. The V call is TRBV29-1, the J call TRBJ2-1; D gene unclear. The input for sequencing was PBMCs from blood, taken 12 days after vaccination. In DNA form, the CDR3 reads TGCAGCGTGTCCCCACGCGCCGCCCAGTTCAATGAGCAGTTCTTC. Its translation: CSVSPRAAQFNEQFF.